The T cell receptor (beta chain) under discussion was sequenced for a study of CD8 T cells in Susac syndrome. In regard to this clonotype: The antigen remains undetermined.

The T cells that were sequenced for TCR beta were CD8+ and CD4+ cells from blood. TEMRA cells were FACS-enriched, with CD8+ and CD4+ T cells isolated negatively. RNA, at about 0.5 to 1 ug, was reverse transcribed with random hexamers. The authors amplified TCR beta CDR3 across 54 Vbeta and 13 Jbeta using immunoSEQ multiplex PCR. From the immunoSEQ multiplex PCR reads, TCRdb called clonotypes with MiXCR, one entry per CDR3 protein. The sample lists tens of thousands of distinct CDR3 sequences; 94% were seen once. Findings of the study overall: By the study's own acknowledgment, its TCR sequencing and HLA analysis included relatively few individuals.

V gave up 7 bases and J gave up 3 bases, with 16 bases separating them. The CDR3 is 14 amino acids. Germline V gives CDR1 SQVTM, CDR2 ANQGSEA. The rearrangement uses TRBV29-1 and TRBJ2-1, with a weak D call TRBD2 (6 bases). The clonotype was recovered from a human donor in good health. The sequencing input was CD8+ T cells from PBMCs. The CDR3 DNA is TGCAGCGCACCTGCCGGGACTCTCTACAATGAGCAGTTCTTC. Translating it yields CSAPAGTLYNEQFF.